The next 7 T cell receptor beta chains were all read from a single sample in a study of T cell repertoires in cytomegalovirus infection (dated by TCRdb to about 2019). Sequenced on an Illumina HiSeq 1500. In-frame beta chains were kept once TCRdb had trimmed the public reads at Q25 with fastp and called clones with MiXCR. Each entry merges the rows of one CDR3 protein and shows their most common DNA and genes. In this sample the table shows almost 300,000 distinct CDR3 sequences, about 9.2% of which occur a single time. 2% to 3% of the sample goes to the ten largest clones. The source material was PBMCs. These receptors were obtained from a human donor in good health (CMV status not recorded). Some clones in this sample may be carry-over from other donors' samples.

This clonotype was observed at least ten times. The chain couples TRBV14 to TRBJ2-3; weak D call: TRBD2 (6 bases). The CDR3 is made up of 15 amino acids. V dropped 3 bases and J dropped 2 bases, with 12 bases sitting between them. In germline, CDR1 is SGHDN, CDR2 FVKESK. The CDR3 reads CASSQGDFSTDTQYF. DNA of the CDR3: TGTGCCAGCAGCCAGGGGGACTTCTCCACAGATACGCAGTATTTT. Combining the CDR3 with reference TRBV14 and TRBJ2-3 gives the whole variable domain EAGVTQFPSHSVIEKGQTVTLRCDPISGHDNLYWYRRVMGKEIKFLLHFVKESKQDESGMPNNRFLAERTGGTYSTLKVQPAELEDSGVYFCASSQGDFSTDTQYFGPGTRLTVL.

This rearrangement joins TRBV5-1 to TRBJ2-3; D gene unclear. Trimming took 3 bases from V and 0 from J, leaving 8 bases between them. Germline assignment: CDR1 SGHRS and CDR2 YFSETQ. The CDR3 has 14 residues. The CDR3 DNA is TGCGCCAGCAGCTCGACAAGGAGCACAGATACGCAGTATTTT. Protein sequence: CASSSTRSTDTQYF.

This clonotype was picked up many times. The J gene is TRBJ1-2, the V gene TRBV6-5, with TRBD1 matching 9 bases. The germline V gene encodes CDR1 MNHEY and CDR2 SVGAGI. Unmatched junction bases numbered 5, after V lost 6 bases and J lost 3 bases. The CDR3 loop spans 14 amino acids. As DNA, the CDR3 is TGTGCCAGCAGGTTGGGACAGGGTGACTATGGCTACACCTTC. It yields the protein CASRLGQGDYGYTF.

Here the CDR3 DNA reads TGTGCCAGCAGTGGGCGAAAACTGTTTTTT. This encodes CASSGRKLFF. The V call is TRBV2, the J call TRBJ1-4, with D unresolved. CDR1 and CDR2 from the germline V gene are SNHLY and FYNNEI. Trimming left V 4 bases short and J 10 bases short, with 4 bases between. The length of the CDR3 is 10 residues.

CDR3 amino acids: CSVEDHDANTGELFF. CDR3 bases: TGCAGCGTTGAAGACCACGACGCGAACACCGGGGAGCTGTTTTTT. V gene TRBV29-1 combines with J gene TRBJ2-2, with D unclear. Germline loops: CDR1 SQVTM, CDR2 ANQGSEA. V shed 0 bases and J shed 0 bases, with 8 bases lying between them. The CDR3 has 15 residues.

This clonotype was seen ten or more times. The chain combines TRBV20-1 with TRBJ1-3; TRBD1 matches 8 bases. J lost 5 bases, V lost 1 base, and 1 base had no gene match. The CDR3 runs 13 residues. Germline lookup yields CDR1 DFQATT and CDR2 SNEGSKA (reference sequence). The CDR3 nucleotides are TGCAGTGCTAGAGGGACAGGGAGAAACACCATATATTTT. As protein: CSARGTGRNTIYF.

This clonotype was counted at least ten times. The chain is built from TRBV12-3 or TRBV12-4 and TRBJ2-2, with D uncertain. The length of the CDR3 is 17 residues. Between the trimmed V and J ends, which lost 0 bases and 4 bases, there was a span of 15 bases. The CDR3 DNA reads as TGTGCCAGCAGTTTAGCGGTGACAAGAAGGACCACCGGGGAGCTGTTTTTT. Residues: CASSLAVTRRTTGELFF.